Listed here is a single TCR beta chain. Its antigen is as yet unknown. The germline gene is not matched at one end of the junction; a read error may be the cause. Per the germline V gene, CDR1 is ENHRY and CDR2 is SYGVKD. CDR3 size: 17 residues. Healthy Caucasians supplied all donations. These data originate in a study of identical twins. Study-level findings and limits: The abundant beta clonotypes from cord blood had fewer insertions, and memory repertoires had none of this.

TCRdb fed the 5' RACE reads into MiXCR, producing one record per CDR3 protein. The data show approximately 210,000 distinct CDR3 sequences, about a tenth seen once. Sequencing used memory (CD45RO+) T cells sorted from blood. The gene calls are TRBV10-3 and TRBJ1-1, with 7 bases lining up with TRBD1. This clonotype was sampled from a woman between 18 and 30 years old in good health. CDR3 residues: CAFSFRGGRQGWAEAFF. Here the CDR3 DNA reads TGTGCCTTCAGTTTCCGGGGCGGCCGACAGGGATGGGCTGAAGCTTTCTTT.